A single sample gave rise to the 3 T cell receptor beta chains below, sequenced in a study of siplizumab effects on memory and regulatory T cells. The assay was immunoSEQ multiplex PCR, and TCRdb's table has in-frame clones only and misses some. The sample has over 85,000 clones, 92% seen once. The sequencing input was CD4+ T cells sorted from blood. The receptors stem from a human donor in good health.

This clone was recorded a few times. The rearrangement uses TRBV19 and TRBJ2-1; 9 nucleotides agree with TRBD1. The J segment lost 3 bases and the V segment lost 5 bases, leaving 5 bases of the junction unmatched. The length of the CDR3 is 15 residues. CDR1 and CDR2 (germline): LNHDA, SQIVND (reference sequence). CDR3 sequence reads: CASSVRDRDYNEQFF. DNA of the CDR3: TGTGCCAGTAGTGTCCGGGACAGGGACTACAATGAGCAGTTCTTC.

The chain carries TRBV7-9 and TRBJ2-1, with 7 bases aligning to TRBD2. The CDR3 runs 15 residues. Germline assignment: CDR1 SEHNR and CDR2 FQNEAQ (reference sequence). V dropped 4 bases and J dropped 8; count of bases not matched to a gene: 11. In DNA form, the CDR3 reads TGTGCCAGCAGCTCGACTAGCTCATCTCCCCATGAGCAGTTCTTC. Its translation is CASSSTSSSPHEQFF.

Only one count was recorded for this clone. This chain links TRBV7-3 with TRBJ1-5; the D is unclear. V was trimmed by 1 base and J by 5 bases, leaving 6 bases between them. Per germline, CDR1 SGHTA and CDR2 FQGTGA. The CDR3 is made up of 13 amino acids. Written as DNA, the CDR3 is TGTGCCAGCAGCTTAAATAGAGATCAGCCCCAGCATTTT. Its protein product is CASSLNRDQPQHF.